This TCR beta chain was captured in a study of blood T cell repertoires in COVID-19. Study-level background: Samples of COVID-19 (acute and convalescent) were obtained from the United States, Italy and Spain.

Assay: immunoSEQ multiplex PCR; the TCRdb copy retains only in-frame clones and omits some. The table includes a few hundred thousand clones, around 84% detected once. Residents of 24 US areas, aged roughly 18 to 89 years, made up the participants. Donors were grouped by their self-reported clinical history. Exposed volunteers were people who met a COVID-19 case within 2 weeks before study entry. The V end was cut by 2 bases, the J end by 6 bases, with 5 bases between. The CDR3 spans 11 residues. Germline-derived CDR1 and CDR2 are MDHEN and SYDVKM. The receptor was isolated from a woman aged 50 to 65 who had been exposed to COVID-19. J is TRBJ2-7 and V is TRBV28; D remains unclear. The sample comprised PBMCs or T cells enriched from blood (not recorded which). CDR3 in amino acids: CASSLNSEQYF. CDR3 DNA: TGTGCCAGCAGTTTAAACAGCGAGCAGTACTTC.